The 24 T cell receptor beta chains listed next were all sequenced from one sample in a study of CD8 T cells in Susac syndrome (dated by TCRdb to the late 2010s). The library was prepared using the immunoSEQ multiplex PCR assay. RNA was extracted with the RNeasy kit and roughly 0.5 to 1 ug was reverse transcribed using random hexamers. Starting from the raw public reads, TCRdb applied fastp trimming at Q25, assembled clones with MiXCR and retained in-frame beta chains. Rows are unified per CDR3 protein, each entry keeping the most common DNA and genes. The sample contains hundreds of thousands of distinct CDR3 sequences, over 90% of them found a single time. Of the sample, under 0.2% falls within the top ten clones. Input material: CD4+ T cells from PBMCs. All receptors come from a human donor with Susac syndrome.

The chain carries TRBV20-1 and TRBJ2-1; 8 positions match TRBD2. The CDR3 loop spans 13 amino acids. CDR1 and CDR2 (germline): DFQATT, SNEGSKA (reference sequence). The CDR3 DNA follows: TGCAGCGCCCCGGGGGGGCCGGGCGATGAGCAGTTCTTC. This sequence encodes CSAPGGPGDEQFF.

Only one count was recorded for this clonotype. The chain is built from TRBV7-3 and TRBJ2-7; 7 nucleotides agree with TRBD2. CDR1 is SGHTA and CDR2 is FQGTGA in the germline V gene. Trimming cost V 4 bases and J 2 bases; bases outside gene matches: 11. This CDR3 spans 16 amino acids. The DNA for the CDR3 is TGTGCCAGCAGCTCGGATAGGGCTAGCGGCCCCTACGAGCAGTACTTC. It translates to CASSSDRASGPYEQYF.

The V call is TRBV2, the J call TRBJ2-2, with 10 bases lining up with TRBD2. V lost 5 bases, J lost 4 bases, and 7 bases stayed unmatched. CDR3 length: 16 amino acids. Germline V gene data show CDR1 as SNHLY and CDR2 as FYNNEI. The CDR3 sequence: CASSFRLAGGTGELFF. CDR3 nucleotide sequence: TGTGCCAGCAGTTTTCGACTAGCGGGTGGCACCGGGGAGCTGTTTTTT.

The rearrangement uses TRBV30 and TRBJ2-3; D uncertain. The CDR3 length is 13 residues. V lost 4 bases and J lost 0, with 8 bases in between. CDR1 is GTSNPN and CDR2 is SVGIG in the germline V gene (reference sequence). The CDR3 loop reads CAWTFGSTDTQYF. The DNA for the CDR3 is TGTGCCTGGACCTTCGGGAGCACAGATACGCAGTATTTT.

In nucleotides, the CDR3 is TGTGCCAGCAGTTACCGGACAGGGGGATCTGGAAACACCATATATTTT. Translating gives CASSYRTGGSGNTIYF. The chain recombines TRBV28 with TRBJ1-3; 10 nucleotides align to TRBD1. CDR1 is MDHEN, CDR2 SYDVKM, per germline. The CDR3 spans 16 residues. The ends lost 4 bases at V and 1 base at J; junction bases unmatched: 4.

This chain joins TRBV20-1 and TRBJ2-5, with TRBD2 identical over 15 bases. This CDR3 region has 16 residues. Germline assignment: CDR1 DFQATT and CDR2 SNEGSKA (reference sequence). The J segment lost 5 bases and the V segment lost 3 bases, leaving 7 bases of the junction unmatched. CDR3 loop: CSASGGLAGGSETQYF. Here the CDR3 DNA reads TGCAGTGCTAGCGGCGGACTAGCGGGGGGGTCTGAGACCCAGTACTTC.

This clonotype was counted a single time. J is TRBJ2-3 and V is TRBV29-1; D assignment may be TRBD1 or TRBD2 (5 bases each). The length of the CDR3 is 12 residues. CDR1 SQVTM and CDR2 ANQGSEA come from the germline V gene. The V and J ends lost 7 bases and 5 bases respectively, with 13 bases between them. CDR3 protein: CSGGRLGDTQYF. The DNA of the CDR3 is TGCAGCGGGGGACGGCTCGGAGATACGCAGTATTTT.

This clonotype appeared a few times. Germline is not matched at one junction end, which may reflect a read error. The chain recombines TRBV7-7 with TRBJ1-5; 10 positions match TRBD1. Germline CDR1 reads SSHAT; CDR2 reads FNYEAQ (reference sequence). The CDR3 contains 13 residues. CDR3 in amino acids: CASSLDRGQPQHF. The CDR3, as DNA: TGTGCTAGCAGCTTGGACAGGGGGCAGCCCCAGCATTTT.

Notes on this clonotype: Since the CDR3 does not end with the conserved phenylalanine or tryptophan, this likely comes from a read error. The CDR3: CASIRAGVHNEQFV. CDR3 DNA sequence: TGTGCCAGCATCCGGGCAGGGGTCCACAATGAGCAGTTCGTC. The V and J genes are TRBV27 and TRBJ2-1; tentatively, D is TRBD1 (6 bases). The CDR3 contains 14 residues. Trimming cost V 7 bases and J 5 bases, with 15 bases left between them. Germline CDR1 MNHEY, CDR2 SMNVEV (reference sequence).

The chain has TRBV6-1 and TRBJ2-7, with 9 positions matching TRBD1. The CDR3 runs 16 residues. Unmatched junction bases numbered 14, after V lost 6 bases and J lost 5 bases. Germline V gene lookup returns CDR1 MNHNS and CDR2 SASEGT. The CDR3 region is CASRGQGSPRGHEQYF. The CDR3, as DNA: TGTGCCAGCAGGGGACAGGGTTCCCCGCGGGGCCACGAGCAGTACTTC.

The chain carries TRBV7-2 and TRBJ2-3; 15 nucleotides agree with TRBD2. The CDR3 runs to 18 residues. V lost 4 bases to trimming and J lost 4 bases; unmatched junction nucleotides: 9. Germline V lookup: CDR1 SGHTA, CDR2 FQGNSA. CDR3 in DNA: TGTGCCAGCAGCTCCGCGGGACTAGCGGGGGGATGGGCAGATACGCAGTATTTT. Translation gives CASSSAGLAGGWADTQYF.

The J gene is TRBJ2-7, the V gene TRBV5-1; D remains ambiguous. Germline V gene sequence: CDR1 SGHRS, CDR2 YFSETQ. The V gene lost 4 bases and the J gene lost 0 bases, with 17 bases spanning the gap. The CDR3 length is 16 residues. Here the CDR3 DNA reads TGCGCCAGCAGCCACACCCGGCCGGATAGCTCCTACGAGCAGTACTTC. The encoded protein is CASSHTRPDSSYEQYF.

DNA of the CDR3: TGCGCCAGCAGCCAAGATCAGAGAGGGAGCTATGGCTACACCTTC. Its protein product is CASSQDQRGSYGYTF. The V and J genes are TRBV4-3 and TRBJ1-2; D remains unclear. The CDR3 covers 15 residues. Germline V CDR1 and CDR2: LGHNA, YSLEER. The V end lost 0 bases, the J end lost 4 bases, and 12 bases lay between the germline ends.

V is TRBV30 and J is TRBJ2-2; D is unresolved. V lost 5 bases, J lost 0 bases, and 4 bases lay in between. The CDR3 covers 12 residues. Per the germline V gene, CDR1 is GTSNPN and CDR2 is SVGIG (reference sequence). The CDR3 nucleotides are TGTGCCTGGGGCCCGAACACCGGGGAGCTGTTTTTT. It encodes CAWGPNTGELFF.

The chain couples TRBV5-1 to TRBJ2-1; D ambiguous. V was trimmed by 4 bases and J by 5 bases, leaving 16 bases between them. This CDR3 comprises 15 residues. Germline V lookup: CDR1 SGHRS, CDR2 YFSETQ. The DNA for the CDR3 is TGCGCCAGCAGCCCTGACGGACGAGGTCACAATGAGCAGTTCTTC. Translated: CASSPDGRGHNEQFF.

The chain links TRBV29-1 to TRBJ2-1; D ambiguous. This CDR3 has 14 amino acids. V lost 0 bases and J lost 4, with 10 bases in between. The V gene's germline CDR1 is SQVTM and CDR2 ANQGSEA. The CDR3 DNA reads TGCAGCGTTGAAGATCTTCGCGGTTACAATGAGCAGTTCTTC. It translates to CSVEDLRGYNEQFF.

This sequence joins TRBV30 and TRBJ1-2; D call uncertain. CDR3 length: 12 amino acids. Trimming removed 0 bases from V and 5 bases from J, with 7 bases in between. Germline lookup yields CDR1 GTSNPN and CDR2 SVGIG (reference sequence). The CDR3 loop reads CAWSVRVYGYTF. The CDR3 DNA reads TGTGCCTGGAGTGTAAGGGTTTATGGCTACACCTTC.

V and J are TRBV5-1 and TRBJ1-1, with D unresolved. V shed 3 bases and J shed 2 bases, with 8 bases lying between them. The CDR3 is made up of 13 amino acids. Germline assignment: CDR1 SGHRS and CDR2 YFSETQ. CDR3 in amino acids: CASSSSPNTEAFF. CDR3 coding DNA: TGCGCCAGCAGCTCCAGCCCTAACACTGAAGCTTTCTTT.

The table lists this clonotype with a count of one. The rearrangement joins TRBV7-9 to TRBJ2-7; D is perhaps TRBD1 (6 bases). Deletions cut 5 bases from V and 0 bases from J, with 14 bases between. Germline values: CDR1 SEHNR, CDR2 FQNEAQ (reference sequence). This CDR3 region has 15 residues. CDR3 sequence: CASSARQVLSYEQYF. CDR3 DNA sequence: TGTGCCAGCAGCGCAAGACAGGTTCTCTCCTACGAGCAGTACTTC.

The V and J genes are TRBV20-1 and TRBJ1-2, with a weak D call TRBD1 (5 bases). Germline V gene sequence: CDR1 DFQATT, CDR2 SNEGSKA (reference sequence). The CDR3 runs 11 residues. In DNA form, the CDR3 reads TGCAGCTTAAGCGGGGGATATGGCTACACCTTC. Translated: CSLSGGYGYTF.

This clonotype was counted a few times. The CDR3 loop is CASSKGGSGARYEQYF. In DNA form, the CDR3 reads TGTGCCAGCTCCAAGGGGGGTAGCGGGGCTCGCTACGAGCAGTACTTC. The chain uses TRBV28 and TRBJ2-7, with 8 bases aligning to TRBD2. The CDR3 is 16 residues long. The germline gives CDR1 MDHEN, CDR2 SYDVKM. J lost 3 bases, V lost 8 bases, and 15 bases had no gene match.

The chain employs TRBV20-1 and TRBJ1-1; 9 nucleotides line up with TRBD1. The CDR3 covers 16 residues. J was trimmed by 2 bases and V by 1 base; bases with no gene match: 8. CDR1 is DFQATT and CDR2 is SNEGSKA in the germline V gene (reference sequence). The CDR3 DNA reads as TGCAGTGCTAGAGGACAACAGGGGGCCCTTAACACTGAAGCTTTCTTT. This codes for CSARGQQGALNTEAFF.

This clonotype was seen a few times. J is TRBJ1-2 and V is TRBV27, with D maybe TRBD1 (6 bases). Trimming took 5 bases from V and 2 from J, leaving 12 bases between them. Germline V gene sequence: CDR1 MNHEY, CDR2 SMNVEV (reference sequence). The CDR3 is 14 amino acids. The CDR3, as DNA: TGTGCCAGCAGTCGATCGGACAGAAACTATGGCTACACCTTC. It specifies CASSRSDRNYGYTF.

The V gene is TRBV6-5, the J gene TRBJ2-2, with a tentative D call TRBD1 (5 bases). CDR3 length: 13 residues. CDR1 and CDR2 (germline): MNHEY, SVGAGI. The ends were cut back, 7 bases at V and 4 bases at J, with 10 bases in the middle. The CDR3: CASTGKVTGELFF. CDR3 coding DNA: TGTGCCAGCACAGGGAAGGTCACCGGGGAGCTGTTTTTT.